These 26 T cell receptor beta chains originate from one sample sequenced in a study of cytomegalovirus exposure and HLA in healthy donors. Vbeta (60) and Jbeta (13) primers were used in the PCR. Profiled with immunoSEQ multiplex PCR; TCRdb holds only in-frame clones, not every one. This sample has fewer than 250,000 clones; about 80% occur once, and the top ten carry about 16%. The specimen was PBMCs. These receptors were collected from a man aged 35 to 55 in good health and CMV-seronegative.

Written as DNA, the CDR3 is TGCGCCAGCAGCTTGAGGGACAGGAGCTCGGGGGAGCTGTTTTTT. This encodes CASSLRDRSSGELFF. This rearrangement joins TRBV5-1 to TRBJ2-2; 8 bases are shared with TRBD1. The CDR3 covers 15 residues. V was clipped by 1 base and J by 8 bases; unmatched bases: 7. CDR1 is SGHRS and CDR2 is YFSETQ in the germline V gene.

CDR3 protein: CASSLQGVPVYEQYF. In DNA form, the CDR3 reads TGTGCCAGCAGTTTACAGGGGGTACCTGTCTACGAGCAGTACTTC. The chain recombines TRBV27 with TRBJ2-7; 7 positions match TRBD1. Germline CDR1 and CDR2: MNHEY and SMNVEV (reference sequence). The CDR3 has 15 residues. V dropped 2 bases and J dropped 3; count of bases not matched to a gene: 7.

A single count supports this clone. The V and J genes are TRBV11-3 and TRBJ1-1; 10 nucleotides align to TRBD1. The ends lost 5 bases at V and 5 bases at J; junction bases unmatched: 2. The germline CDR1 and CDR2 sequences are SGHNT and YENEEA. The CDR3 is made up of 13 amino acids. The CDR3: CASSRTGGTEAFF. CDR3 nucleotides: TGTGCCAGCAGCCGGACAGGGGGGACTGAAGCTTTCTTT.

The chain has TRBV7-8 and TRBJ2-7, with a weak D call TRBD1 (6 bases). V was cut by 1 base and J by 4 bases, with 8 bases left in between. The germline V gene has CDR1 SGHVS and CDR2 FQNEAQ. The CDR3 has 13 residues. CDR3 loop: CASSLGTEYEQYF. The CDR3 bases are TGTGCCAGCAGCTTAGGGACAGAGTACGAGCAGTACTTC.

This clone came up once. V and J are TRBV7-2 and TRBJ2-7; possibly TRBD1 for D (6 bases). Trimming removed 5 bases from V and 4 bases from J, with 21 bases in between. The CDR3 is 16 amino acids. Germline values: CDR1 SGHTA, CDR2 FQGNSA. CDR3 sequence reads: CASSTPGTRNTYEQYF. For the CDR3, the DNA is TGTGCCAGCAGCACCCCCGGGACAAGGAATACTTACGAGCAGTACTTC.

CDR3 protein: CASSQAAGGRTPQHF. CDR3 nucleotide sequence: TGCGCCAGCAGCCAAGCGGCAGGGGGCAGAACGCCCCAGCATTTT. The gene calls are TRBV4-1 and TRBJ1-5, with 8 positions matching TRBD1. CDR1 is MGHRA, CDR2 YSYEKL, per germline. The CDR3 consists of 15 residues. After removal of 1 base from V and 9 bases from J, the junction contained 8 bases not matched to a gene.

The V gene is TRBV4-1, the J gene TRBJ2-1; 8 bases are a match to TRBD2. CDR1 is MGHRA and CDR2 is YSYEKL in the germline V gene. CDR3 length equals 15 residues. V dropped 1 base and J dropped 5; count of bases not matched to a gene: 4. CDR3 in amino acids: CASSQAPGGHNEQFF. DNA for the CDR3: TGCGCCAGCAGCCAAGCCCCGGGGGGGCACAATGAGCAGTTCTTC.

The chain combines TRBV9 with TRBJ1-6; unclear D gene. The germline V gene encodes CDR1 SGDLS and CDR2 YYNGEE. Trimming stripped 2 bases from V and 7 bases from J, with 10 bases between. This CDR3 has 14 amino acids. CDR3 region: CASSVSDMNSPLHF. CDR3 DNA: TGTGCCAGCAGCGTTTCAGATATGAATTCACCCCTCCACTTT.

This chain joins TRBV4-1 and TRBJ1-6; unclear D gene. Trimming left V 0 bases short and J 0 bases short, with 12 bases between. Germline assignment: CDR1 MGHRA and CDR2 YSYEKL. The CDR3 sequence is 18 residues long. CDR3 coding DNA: TGCGCCAGCAGCCAAGACCCGGAAGGGAGCTCCTATAATTCACCCCTCCACTTT. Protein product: CASSQDPEGSSYNSPLHF.

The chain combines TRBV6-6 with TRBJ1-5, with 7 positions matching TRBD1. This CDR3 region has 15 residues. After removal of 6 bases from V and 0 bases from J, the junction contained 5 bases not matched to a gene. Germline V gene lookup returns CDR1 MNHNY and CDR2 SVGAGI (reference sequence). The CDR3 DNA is TGTGCCAGCAGCCCGACAGGGACTAGCAATCAGCCCCAGCATTTT. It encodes CASSPTGTSNQPQHF.

The CDR3 sequence: CASSLAETSGGYNEQFF. The DNA for the CDR3 is TGTGCCAGCAGCTTAGCGGAGACTAGCGGGGGATACAATGAGCAGTTCTTC. The chain recombines TRBV7-9 with TRBJ2-1; 12 bases agree with TRBD2. The germline V gene has CDR1 SEHNR and CDR2 FQNEAQ (reference sequence). The CDR3 is 17 residues long. Losses at the gene ends were 0 bases for V and 4 bases for J; bases not matched to a gene: 4.

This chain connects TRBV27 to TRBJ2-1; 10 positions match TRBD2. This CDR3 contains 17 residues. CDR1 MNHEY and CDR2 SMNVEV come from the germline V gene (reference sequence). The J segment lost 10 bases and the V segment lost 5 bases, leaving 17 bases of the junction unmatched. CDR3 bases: TGTGCCAGCAGTCCCGGACTAGCGGAGCCAAAGGGCAGGGAGCAGTTCTTC. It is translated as CASSPGLAEPKGREQFF.

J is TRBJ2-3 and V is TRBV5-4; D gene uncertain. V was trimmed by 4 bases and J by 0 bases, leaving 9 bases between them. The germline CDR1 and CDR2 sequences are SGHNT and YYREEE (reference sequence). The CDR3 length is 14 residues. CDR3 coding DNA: TGTGCCAGCAGCCCGACGACTAGCACAGATACGCAGTATTTT. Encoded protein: CASSPTTSTDTQYF.

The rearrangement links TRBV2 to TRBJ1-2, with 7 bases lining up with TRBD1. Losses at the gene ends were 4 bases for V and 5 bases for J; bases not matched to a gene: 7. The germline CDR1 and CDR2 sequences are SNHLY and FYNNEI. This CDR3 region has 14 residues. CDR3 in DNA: TGTGCCAGCAGTGCCGACAGGGTTGGGTATGGCTACACCTTC. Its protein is CASSADRVGYGYTF.

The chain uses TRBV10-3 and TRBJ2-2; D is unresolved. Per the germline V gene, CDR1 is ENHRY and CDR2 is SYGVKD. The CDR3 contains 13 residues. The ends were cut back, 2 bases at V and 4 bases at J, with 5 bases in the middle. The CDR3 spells CAISEQITGELFF. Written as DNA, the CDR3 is TGTGCCATCAGTGAGCAAATCACCGGGGAGCTGTTTTTT.

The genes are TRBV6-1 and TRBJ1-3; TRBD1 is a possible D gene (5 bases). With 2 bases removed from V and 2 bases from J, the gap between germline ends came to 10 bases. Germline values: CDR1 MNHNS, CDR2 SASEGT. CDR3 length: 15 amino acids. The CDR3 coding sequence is TGTGCCAGCAGTGAATCGGACACAACTGGAAACACCATATATTTT. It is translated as CASSESDTTGNTIYF.

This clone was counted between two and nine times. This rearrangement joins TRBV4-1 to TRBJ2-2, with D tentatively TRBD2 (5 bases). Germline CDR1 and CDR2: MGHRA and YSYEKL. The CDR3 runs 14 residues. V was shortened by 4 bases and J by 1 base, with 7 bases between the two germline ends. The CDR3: CASSRGVNTGELFF. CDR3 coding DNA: TGCGCCAGCAGCCGGGGAGTGAACACCGGGGAGCTGTTTTTT.

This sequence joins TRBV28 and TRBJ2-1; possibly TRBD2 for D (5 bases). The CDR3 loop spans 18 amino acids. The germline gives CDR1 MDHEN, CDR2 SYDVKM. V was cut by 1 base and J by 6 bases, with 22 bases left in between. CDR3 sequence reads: CASSLSPTGLALGNEQFF. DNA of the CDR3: TGTGCCAGCAGTTTATCCCCTACGGGCCTAGCCCTCGGCAATGAGCAGTTCTTC.

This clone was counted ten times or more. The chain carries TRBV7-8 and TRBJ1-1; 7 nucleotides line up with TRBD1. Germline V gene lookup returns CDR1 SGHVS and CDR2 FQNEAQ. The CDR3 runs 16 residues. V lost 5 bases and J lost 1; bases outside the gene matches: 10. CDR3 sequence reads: CASSPRQGTRNTEAFF. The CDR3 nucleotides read TGTGCCAGCAGCCCCCGACAGGGTACGAGGAACACTGAAGCTTTCTTT.

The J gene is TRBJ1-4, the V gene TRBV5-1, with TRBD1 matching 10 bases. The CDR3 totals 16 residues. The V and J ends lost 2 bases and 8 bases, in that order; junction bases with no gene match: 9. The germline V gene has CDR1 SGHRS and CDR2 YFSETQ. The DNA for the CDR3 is TGCGCCAGCAGCTTAGGCCCCCGGGACAGGGGCGAAAAACTGTTTTTT. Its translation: CASSLGPRDRGEKLFF.

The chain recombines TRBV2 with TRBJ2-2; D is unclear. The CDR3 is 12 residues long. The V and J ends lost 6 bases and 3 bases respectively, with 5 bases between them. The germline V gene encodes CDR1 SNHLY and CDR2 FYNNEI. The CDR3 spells CASSFDTGELFF. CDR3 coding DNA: TGTGCCAGCAGCTTCGACACCGGGGAGCTGTTTTTT. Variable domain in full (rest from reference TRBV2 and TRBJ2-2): EPEVTQTPSHQVTQMGQEVILRCVPISNHLYFYWYRQILGQKVEFLVSFYNNEISEKSEIFDDQFSVERPDGSNFTLKIRSTKLEDSAMYFCASSFDTGELFFGEGSRLTVL.

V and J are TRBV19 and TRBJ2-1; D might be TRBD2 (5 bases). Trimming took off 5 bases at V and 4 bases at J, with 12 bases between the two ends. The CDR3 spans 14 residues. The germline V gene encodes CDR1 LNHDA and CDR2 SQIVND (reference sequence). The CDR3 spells CASSRGSVYNEQFF. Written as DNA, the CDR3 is TGTGCCAGTAGTCGGGGTAGCGTATACAATGAGCAGTTCTTC.

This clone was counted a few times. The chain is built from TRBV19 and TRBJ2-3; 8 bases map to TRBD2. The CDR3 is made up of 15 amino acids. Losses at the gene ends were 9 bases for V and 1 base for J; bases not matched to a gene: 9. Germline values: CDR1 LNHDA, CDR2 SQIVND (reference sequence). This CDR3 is CASTPGGGRTDTQYF. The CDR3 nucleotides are TGTGCCAGCACCCCCGGGGGGGGCCGCACAGATACGCAGTATTTT.

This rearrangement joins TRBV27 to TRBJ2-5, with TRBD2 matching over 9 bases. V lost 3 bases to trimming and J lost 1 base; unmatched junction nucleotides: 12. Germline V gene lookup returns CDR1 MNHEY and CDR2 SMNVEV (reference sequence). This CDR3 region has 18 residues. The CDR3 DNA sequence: TGTGCCAGCAGTTTCACAGGGTTTCTAGCGGGACGCCAAGAGACCCAGTACTTC. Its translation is CASSFTGFLAGRQETQYF.

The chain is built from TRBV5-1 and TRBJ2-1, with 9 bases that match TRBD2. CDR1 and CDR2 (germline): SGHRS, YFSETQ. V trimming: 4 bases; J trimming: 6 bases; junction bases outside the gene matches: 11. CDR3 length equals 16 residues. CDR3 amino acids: CASSLRTAGGFNEQFF. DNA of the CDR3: TGCGCCAGCAGCCTCCGCACAGCGGGGGGATTCAATGAGCAGTTCTTC.

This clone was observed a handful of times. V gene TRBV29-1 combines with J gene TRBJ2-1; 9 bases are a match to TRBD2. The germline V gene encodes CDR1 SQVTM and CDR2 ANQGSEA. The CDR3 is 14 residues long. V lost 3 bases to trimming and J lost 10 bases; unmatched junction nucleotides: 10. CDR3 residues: CSVDMRGRADEQFF. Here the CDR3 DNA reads TGCAGCGTTGATATGCGCGGGAGGGCCGACGAGCAGTTCTTC.